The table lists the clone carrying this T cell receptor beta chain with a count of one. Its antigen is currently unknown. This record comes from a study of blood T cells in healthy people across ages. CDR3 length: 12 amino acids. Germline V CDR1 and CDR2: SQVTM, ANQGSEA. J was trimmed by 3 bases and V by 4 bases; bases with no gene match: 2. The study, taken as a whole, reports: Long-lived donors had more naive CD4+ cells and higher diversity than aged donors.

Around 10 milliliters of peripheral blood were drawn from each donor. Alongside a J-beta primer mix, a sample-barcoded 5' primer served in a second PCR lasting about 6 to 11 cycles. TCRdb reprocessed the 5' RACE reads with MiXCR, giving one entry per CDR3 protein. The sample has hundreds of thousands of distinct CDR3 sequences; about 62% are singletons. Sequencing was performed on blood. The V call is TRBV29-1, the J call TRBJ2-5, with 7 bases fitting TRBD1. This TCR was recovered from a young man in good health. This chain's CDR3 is CSVGGTEETQYF. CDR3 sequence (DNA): TGCAGCGTTGGAGGGACAGAAGAGACCCAGTACTTC.